Here is one T cell receptor beta chain with its context. The ends lost 4 bases at V and 0 bases at J; junction bases unmatched: 6. The germline V gene encodes CDR1 KGHSH and CDR2 LQKENI. This CDR3 has 16 amino acids. These data are taken from a study of control samples from healthy donors and cancer patients. Clones were read by immunoSEQ multiplex PCR, and TCRdb kept only the in-frame ones, dropping some. The table shows some 150,000 clones, with 93% occurring only once. The sample comprised blood. This receptor was obtained from a man aged 45-60 years in good health. This chain links TRBV18 with TRBJ2-7; 10 bases are shared with TRBD1. The CDR3 sequence is CASSLRQGAGSYEQYF. Here the CDR3 DNA reads TGTGCCAGCTCACTAAGACAGGGGGCAGGCTCCTACGAGCAGTACTTC.